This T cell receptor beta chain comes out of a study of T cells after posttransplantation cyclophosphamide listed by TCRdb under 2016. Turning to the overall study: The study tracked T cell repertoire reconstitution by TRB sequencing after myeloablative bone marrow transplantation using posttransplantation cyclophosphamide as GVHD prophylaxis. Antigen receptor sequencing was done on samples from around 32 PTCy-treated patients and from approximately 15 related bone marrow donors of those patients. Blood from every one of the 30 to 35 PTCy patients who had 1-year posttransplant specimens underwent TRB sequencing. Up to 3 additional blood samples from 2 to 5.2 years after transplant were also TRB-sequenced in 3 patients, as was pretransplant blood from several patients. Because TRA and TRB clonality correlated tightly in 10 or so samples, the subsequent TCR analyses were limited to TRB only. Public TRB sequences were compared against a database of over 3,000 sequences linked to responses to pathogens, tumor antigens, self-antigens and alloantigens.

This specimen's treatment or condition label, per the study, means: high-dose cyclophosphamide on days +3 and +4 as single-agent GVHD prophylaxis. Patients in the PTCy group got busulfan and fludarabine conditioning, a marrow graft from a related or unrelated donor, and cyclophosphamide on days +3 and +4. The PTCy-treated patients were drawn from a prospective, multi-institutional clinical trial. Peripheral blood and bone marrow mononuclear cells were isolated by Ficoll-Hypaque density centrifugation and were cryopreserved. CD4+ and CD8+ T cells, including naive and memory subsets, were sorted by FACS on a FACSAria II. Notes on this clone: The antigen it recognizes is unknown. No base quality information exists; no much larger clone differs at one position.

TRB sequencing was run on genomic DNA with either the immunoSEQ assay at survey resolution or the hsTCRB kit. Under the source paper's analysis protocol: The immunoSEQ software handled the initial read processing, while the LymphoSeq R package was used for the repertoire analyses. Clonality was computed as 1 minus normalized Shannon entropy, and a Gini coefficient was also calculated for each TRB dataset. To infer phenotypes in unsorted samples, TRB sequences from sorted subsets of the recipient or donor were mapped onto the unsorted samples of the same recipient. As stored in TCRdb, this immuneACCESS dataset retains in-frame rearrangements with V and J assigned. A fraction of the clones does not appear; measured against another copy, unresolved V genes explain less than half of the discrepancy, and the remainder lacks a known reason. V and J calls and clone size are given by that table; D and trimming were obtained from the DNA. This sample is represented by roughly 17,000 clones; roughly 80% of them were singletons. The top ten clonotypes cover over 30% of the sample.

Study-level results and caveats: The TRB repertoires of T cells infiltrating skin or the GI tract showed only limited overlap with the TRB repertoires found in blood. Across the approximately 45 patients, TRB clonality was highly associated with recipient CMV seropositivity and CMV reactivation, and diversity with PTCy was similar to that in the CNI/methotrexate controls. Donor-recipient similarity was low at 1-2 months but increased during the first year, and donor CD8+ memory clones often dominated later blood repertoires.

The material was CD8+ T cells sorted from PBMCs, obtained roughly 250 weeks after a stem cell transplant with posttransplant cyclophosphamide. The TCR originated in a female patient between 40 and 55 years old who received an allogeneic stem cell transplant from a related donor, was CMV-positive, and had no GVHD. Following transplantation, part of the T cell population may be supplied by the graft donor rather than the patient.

The CDR3 region reads CASSLVGSSYNEQFF. At the DNA level, the sequence is TGCGCCAGCAGCTTGGTAGGGAGCTCCTACAATGAGCAGTTCTTC. The V and J segments used are TRBV5-1 and TRBJ2-1; TRBD2 is possibly the D segment (5 matching bases). Trimming costs V 0 bases and J 0 bases, and their ends lie 7 bases apart. Based on the germline V gene, the CDR1 and CDR2 sequences are SGHRS and YFSETQ. There are 15 amino acids in the CDR3, from cysteine to phenylalanine inclusive. Solely the CDR3 DNA is kept, with 45 bases framed from the first base.